This T cell receptor beta chain was sequenced during a study of blood T cell repertoires in COVID-19. This clone has more than one count but fewer than ten. The protocol was immunoSEQ multiplex PCR, while the TCRdb copy is restricted to in-frame clones and leaves out a portion. This sample has roughly 25,000 clones, with around 75% found just once. The receptor comes from an elderly woman with acute or convalescent COVID-19. The sequenced sample consisted of peripheral blood.

CDR3 sequence reads: CSVKLTADSPLHF. CDR3 nucleotides: TGCAGCGTTAAGCTTACAGCAGATTCACCCCTCCACTTT. The chain has TRBV29-1 and TRBJ1-6, with D unclear. Per germline, CDR1 SQVTM and CDR2 ANQGSEA. The CDR3 sequence is 13 residues long. V lost 5 bases and J 8 bases, leaving 13 bases between the germline ends.